The entry below describes one T cell receptor (beta chain). What it binds is not known. This entry comes from a study of T cell repertoires in cytomegalovirus infection. This CDR3 contains 15 residues. Germline V gene data show CDR1 as SGHVS and CDR2 as FQNEAQ. Trimming cost V 5 bases and J 5 bases, with 18 bases left between them. TCRdb fed the reads into MiXCR, producing one record per CDR3 protein. The sample carries 380,000 or so distinct CDR3 sequences, around a third recorded once. The TCR was taken from a human donor in good health (CMV status not recorded). Some clones in this sample may be carry-over from other donors' samples. The sequences come from cultured PBMCs, collected from culture after CMV antigen stimulation. The rearrangement links TRBV7-8 to TRBJ2-5, with a tentative D call TRBD2 (6 bases). The CDR3 loop reads CASSLSGFYGETQYF. In nucleotides, the CDR3 is TGTGCCAGCAGCCTTAGCGGTTTCTATGGGGAGACCCAGTACTTC.